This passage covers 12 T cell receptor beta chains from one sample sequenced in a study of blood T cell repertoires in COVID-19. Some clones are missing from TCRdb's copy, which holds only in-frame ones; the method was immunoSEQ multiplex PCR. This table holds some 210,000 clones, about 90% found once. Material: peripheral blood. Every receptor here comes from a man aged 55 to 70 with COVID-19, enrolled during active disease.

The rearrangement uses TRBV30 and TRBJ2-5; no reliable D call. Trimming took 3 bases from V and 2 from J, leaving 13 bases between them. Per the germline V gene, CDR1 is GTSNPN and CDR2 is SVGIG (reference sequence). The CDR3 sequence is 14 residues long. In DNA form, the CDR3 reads TGTGCCTGGAGCCGTGTATCTAAACAAGAGACCCAGTACTTC. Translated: CAWSRVSKQETQYF.

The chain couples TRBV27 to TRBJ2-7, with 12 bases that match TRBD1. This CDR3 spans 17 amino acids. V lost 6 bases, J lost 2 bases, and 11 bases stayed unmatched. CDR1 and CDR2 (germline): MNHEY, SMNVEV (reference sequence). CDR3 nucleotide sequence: TGTGCCAGCAGACTGGGACAGGGGGCTTGGGTCCCCTACGAGCAGTACTTC. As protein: CASRLGQGAWVPYEQYF.

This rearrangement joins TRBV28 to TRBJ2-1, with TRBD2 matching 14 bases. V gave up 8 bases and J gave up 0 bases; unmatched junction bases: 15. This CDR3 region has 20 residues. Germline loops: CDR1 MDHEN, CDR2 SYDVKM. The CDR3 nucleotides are TGTGCCAGCCCACCCCCACTCGGGACTAGCGGGGGTAGCTCCTACAATGAGCAGTTCTTC. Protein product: CASPPPLGTSGGSSYNEQFF.

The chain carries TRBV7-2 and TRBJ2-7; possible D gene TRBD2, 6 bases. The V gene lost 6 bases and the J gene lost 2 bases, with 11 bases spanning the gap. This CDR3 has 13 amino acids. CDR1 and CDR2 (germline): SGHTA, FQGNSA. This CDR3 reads CASSPGGAYEQYF. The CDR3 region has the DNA TGTGCCAGCAGTCCCGGCGGGGCCTACGAGCAGTACTTC.

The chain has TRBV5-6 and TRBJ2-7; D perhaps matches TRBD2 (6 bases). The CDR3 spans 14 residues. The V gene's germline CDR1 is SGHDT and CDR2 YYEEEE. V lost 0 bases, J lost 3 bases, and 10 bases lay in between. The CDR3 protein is CASSLGPEGYEQYF. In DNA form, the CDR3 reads TGTGCCAGCAGCTTGGGTCCGGAGGGCTACGAGCAGTACTTC.

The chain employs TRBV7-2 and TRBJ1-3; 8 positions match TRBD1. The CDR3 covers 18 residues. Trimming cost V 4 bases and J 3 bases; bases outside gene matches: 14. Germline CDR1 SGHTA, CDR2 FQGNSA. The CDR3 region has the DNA TGTGCCAGCAGCTACGGACAGGGAGTGAGAACGATTGGAAACACCATATATTTT. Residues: CASSYGQGVRTIGNTIYF.

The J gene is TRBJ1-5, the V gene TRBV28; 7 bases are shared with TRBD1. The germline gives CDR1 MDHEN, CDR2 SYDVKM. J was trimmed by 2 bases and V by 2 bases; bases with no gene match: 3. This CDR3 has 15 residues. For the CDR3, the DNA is TGTGCCAGCAGTTTACCCGGGACAGGCAATCAGCCCCAGCATTTT. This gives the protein CASSLPGTGNQPQHF.

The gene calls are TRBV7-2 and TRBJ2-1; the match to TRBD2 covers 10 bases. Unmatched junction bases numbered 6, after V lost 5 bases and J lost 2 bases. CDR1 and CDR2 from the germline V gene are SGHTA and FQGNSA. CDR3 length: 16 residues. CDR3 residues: CASSTSGGAAYNEQFF. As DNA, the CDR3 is TGTGCCAGCAGCACAAGCGGGGGGGCGGCCTACAATGAGCAGTTCTTC. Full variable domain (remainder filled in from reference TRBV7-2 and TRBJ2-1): GAGVSQSPSNKVTEKGKDVELRCDPISGHTALYWYRQSLGQGLEFLIYFQGNSAPDKSGLPSDRFSAERTGGSVSTLTIQRTQQEDSAVYLCASSTSGGAAYNEQFFGPGTRLTVL.

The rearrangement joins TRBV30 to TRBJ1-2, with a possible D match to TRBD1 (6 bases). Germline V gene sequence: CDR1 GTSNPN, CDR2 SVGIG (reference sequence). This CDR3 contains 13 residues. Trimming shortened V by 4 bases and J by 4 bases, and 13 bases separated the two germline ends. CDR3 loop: CAWTFTGTYGYTF. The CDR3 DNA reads TGTGCCTGGACTTTCACAGGGACCTATGGCTACACCTTC.

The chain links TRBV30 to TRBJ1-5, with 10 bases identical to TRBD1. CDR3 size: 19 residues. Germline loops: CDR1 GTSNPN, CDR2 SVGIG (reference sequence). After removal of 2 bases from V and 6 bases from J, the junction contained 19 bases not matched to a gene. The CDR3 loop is CAWSLGSRTGGARLQPQHF. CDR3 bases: TGTGCCTGGAGTCTAGGCAGCCGGACAGGGGGAGCAAGGCTTCAGCCCCAGCATTTT.

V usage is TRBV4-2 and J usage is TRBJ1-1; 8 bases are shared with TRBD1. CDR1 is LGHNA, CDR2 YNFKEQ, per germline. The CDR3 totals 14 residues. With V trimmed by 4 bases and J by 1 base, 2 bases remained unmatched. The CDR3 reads CASSPDRGNTEAFF. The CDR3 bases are TGTGCCAGCAGCCCTGACAGGGGGAACACTGAAGCTTTCTTT.

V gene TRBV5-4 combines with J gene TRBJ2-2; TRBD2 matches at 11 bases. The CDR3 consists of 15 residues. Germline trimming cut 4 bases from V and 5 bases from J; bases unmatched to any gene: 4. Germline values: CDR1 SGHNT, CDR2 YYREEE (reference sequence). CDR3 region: CASSPSGGRTGELFF. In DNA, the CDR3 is TGTGCCAGCAGCCCTAGCGGGGGGCGGACCGGGGAGCTGTTTTTT.